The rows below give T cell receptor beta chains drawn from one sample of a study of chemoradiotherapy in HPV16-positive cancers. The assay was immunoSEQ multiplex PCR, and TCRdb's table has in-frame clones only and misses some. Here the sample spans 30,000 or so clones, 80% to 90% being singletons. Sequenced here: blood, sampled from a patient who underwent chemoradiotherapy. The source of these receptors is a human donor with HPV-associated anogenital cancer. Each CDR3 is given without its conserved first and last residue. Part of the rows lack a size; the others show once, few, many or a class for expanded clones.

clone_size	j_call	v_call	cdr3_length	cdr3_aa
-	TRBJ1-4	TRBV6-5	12	ASSTGPPGTKLF
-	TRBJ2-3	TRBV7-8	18	ASSVSGLAGGAERTDTQY
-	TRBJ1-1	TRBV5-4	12	ASSLARANTEAF
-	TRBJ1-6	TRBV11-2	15	ASSLDLYGGRNSPLH
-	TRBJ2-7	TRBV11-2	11	ASSIGLTYEQY
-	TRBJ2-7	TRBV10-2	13	ASSENGGNRGEQY
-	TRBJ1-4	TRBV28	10	ASGSWDEKLF
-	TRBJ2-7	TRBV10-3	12	AISPSGQGSEQY
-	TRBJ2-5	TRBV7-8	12	ASSPQGLQETQY
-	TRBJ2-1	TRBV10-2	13	ASYQGTGAGNEQF
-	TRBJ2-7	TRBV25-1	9	ASSESYEQY
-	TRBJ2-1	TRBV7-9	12	ASSRDSDYNEQF
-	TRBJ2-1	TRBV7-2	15	ASSTTGWSSGSNEQF
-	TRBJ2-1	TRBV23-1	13	ASSRDRRSYNEQF
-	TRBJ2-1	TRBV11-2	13	ASSLDVAGVGEQF
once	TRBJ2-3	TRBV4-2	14	ASSQGSGGRPDTQY
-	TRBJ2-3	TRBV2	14	ASSGLDRVETDTQY
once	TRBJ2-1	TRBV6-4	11	ASSPVGNNEQF
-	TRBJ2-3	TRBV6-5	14	ASSYSGSESTDTQY
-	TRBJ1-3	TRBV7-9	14	ASSSGRSSSGNTIY
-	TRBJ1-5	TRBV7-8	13	ASSLGAAIGQPQH
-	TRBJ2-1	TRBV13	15	ASSLGPLTSGDNEQF
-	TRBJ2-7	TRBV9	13	ASSPNPQLGYEQY
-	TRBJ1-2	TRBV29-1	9	SVARGDSYT
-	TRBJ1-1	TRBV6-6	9	ASSAWAEAF
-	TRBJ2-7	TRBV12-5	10	ASGLATKEQY
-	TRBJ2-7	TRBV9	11	ASSVTGSGEQY
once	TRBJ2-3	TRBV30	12	AWNILAGTDTQY
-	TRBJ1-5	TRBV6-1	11	ASQGVTNQPQH
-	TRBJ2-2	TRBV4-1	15	ASSQDVGQGGTGELF
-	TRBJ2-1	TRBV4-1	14	ASSPSWRGGHDEQF
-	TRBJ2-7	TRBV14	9	ASSSAYEQY
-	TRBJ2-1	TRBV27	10	ASSDFSYEQF
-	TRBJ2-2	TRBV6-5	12	ASSFQVNTGELF
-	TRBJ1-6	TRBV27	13	ASSSQGIRNSPLH
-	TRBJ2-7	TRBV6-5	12	ASRRLQGSYEQY
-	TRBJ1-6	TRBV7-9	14	ASSPGQGAQNSPLH
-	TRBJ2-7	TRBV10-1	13	ASSVGTSGPGEQY
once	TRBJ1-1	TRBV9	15	ASSVVPTGGGETEAF
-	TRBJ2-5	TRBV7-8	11	ASSLDSGQPRD
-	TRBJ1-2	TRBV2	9	ATGGNYGYT
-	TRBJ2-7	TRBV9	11	ASSVGVGYEQY
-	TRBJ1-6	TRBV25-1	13	ASSTTTGYNSPLH
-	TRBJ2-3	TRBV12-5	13	ASGLAGPSTDTQY
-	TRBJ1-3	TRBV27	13	ASSLSRETGNTIY
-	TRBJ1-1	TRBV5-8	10	ASSLGRLEAF
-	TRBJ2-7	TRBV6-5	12	ASSYGTGEGEQY